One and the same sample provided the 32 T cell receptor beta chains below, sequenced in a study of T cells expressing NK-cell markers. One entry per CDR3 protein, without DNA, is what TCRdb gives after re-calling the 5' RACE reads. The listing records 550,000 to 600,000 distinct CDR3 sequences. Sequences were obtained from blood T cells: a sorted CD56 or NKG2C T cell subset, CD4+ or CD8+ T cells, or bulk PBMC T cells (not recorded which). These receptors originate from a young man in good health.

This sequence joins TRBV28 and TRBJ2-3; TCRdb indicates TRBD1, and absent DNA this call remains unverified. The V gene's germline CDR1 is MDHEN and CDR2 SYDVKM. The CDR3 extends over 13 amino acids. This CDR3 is CASSSGDTDTQYF.

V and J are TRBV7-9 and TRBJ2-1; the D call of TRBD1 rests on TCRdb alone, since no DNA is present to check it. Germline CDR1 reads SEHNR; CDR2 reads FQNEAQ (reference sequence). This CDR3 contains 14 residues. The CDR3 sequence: CASSWVGASNEQFF. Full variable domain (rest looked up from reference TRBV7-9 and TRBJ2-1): DTGVSQNPRHKITKRGQNVTFRCDPISEHNRLYWYRQTLGQGPEFLTYFQNEAQLEKSRLLSDRFSAERPKGSFSTLEIQRTEQGDSAMYLCASSWVGASNEQFFGPGTRLTVL.

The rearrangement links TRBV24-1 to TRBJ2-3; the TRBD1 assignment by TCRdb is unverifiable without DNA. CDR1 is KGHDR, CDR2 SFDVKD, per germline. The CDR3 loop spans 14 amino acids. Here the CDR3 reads CATSVAGPADTQYF.

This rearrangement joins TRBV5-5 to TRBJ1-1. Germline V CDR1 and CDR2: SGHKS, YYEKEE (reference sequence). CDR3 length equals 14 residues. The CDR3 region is CASSPSWVDTEAFF.

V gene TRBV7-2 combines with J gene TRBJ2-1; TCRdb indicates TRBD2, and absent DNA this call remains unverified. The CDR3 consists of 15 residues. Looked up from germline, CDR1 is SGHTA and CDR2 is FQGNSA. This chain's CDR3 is CASSPTPGLVSEQFF.

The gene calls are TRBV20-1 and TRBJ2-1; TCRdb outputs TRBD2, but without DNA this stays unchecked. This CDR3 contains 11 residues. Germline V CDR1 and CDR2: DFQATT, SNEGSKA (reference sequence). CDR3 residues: CSANLRPEQFF.

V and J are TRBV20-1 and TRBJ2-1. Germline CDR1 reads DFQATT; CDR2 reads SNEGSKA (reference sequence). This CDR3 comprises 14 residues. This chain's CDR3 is CSARVVVWFGEQFF.

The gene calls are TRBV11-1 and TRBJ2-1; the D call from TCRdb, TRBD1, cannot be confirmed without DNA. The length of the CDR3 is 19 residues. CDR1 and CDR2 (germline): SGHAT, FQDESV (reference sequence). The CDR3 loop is CASSLVMARDLPRGNEQFF.

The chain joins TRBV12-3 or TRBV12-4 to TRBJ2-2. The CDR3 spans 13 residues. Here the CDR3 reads CASIISGTGELFF.

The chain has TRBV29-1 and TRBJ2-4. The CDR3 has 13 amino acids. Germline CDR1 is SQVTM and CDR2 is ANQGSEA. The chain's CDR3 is CSVRDIAKNIQYF. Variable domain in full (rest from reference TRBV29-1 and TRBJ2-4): SAVISQKPSRDICQRGTSLTIQCQVDSQVTMMFWYRQQPGQSLTLIATANQGSEATYESGFVIDKFPISRPNLTFSTLTVSNMSPEDSSIYLCSVRDIAKNIQYFGAGTRLSVL.

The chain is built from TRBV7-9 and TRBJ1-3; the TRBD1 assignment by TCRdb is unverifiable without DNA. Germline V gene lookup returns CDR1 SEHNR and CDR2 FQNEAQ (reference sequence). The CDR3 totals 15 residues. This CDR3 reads CASSYRESSGNTIYF.

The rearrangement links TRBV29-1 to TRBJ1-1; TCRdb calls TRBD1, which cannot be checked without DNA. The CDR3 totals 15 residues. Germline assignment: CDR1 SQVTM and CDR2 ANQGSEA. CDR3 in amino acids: CSVEDAWQGRTEAFF.

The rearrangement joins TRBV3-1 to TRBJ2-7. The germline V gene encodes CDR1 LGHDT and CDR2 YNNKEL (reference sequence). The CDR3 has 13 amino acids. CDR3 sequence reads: CASSQEVWREQYF.

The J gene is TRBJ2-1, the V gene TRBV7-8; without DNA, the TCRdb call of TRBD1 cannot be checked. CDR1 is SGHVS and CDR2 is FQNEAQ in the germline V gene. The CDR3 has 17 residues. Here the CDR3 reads CASSLARGPWDYNEQFF.

This chain's CDR3 is CASRSATGNTIYF. This chain joins TRBV12-3 or TRBV12-4 and TRBJ1-3. The CDR3 is 13 amino acids.

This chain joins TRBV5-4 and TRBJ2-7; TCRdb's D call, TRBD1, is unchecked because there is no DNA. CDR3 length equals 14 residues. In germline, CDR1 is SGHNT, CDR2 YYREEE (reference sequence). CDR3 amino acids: CASSLATGAYEQYF.

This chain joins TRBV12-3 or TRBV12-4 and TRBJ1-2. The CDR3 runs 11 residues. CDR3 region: CASGRVYGYTF.

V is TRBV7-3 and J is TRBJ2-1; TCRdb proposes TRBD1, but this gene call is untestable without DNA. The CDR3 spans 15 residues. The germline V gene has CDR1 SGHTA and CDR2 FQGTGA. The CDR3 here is CASSLMGAEGGEQFF.

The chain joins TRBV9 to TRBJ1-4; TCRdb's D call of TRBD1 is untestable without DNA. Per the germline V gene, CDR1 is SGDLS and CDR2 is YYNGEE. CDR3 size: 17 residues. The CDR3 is CASSVDHRGMTNEKLFF.

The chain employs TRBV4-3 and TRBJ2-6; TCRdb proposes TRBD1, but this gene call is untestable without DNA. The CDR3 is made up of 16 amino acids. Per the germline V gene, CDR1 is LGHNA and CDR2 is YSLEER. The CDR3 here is CASSQRTGNGANVLTF.

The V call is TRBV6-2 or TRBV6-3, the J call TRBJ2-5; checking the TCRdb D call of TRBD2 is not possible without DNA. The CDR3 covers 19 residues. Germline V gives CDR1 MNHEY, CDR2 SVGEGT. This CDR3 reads CASSYRLAGAFYYQETQYF.

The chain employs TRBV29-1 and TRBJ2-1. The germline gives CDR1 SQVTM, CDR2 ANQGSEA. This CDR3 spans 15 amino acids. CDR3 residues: CSASDSTYRDNEQFF.

The CDR3 protein is CASGDRRIQETQYF. The chain employs TRBV5-6 and TRBJ2-5; TCRdb designates TRBD1, a call that cannot be tested without DNA. Per germline, CDR1 SGHDT and CDR2 YYEEEE. The CDR3 spans 14 residues.

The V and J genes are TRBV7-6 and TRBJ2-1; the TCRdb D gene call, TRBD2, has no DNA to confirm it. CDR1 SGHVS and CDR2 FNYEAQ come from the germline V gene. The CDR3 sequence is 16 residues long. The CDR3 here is CASSSLLAGGGDEQFF.

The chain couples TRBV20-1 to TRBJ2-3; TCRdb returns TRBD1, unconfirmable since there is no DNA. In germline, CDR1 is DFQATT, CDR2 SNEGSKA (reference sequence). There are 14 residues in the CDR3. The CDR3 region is CSTFMGRTTDTQYF.

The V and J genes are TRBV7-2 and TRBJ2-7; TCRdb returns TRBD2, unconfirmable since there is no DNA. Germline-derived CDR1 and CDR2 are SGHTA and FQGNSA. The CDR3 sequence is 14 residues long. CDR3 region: CASSPTSGAYEQYF.

The CDR3 here is CASSWETGGEYNEQFF. The chain joins TRBV5-6 to TRBJ2-1; TCRdb's D call of TRBD1 is untestable without DNA. The CDR3 covers 16 residues. Germline V gene sequence: CDR1 SGHDT, CDR2 YYEEEE. Filled out from reference TRBV5-6 and TRBJ2-1, the complete variable domain reads DAGVTQSPTHLIKTRGQQVTLRCSPKSGHDTVSWYQQALGQGPQFIFQYYEEEERQRGNFPDRFSGHQFPNYSSELNVNALLLGDSALYLCASSWETGGEYNEQFFGPGTRLTVL.

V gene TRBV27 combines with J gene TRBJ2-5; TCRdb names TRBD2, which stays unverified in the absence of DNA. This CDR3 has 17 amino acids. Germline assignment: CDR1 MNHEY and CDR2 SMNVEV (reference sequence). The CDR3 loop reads CASSLGGVLADQETQYF.

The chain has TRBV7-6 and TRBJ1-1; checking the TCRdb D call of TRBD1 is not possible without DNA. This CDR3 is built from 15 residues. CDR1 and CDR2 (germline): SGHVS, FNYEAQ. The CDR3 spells CASSLGTGLGSEAFF. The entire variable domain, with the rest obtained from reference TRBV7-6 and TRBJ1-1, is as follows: GAGVSQSPRYKVTKRGQDVALRCDPISGHVSLYWYRQALGQGPEFLTYFNYEAQQDKSGLPNDRFSAERPEGSISTLTIQRTEQRDSAMYRCASSLGTGLGSEAFFGQGTRLTVV.

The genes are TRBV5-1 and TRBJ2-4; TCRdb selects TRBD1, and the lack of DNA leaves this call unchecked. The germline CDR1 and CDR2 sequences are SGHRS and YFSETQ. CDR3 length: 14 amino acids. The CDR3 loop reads CASSRVPTTGSTDF.

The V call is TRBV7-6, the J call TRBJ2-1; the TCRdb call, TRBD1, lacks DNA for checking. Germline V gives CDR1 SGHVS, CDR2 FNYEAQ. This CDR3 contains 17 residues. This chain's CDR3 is CASSLGQGKRNFHEQFF.

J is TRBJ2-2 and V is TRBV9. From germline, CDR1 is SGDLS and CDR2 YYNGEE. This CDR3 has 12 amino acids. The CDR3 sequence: CASRGATGELFF.